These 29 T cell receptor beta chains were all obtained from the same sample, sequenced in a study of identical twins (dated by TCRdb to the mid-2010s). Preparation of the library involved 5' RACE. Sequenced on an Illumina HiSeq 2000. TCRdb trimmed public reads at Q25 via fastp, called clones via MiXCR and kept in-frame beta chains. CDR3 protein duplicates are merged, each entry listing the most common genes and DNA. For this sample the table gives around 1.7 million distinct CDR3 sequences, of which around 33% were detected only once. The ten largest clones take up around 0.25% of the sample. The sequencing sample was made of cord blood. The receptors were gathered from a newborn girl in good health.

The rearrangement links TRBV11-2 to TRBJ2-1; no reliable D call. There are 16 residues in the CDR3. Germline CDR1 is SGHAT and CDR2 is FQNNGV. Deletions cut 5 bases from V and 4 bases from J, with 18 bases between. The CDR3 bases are TGTGCCAGCAGCCCCATTCATGACCGGCTGTACAATGAGCAGTTCTTC. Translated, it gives CASSPIHDRLYNEQFF. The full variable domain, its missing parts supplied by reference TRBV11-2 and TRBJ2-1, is EAGVAQSPRYKIIEKRQSVAFWCNPISGHATLYWYQQILGQGPKLLIQFQNNGVVDDSQLPKDRFSAERLKGVDSTLKIQPAKLEDSAVYLCASSPIHDRLYNEQFFGPGTRLTVL.

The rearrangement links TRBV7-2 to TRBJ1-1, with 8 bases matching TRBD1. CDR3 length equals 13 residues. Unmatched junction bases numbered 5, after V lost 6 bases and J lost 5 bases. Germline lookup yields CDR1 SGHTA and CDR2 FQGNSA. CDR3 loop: CASSTGGWTEAFF. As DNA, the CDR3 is TGTGCCAGCAGTACAGGGGGGTGGACTGAAGCTTTCTTT.

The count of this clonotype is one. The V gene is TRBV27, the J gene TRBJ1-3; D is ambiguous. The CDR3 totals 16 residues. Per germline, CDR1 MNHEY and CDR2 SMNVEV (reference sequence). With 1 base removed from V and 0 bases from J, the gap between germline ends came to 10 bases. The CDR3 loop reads CASSLFSPNSGNTIYF. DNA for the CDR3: TGTGCCAGCAGTTTATTTTCCCCAAACTCTGGAAACACCATATATTTT.

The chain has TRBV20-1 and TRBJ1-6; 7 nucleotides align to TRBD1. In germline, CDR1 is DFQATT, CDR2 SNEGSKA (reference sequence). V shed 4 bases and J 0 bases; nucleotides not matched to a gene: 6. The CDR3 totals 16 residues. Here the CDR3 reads CSATGQTGSYNSPLHF. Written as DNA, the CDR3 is TGCAGTGCTACGGGACAGACGGGCTCCTATAATTCACCCCTCCACTTT.

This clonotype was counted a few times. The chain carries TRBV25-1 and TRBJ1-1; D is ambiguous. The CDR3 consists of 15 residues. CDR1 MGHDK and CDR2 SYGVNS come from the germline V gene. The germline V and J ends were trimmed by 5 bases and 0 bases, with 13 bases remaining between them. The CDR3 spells CASSPRAGMNTEAFF. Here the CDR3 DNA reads TGTGCCAGCAGTCCGCGGGCGGGGATGAACACTGAAGCTTTCTTT.

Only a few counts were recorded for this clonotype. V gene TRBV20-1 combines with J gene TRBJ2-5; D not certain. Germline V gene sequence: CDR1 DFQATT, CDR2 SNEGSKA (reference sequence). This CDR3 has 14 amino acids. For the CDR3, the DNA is TGCAGCTCCTCCACGTTTGGGTACCAAGAGACCCAGTACTTC. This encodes CSSSTFGYQETQYF.

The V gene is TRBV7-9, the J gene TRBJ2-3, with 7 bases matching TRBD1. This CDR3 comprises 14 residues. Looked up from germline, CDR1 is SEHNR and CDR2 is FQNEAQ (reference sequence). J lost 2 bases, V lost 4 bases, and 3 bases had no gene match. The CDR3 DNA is TGTGCCAGCAGCTCGACAGGGAACACAGATACGCAGTATTTT. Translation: CASSSTGNTDTQYF.

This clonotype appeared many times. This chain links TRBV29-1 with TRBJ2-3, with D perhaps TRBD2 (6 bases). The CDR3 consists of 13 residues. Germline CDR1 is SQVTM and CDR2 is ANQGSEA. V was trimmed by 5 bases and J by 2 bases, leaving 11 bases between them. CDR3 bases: TGCAGCGTTCGGGGGAGAACCACAGATACGCAGTATTTT. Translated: CSVRGRTTDTQYF.

CDR3: CASGSSAGTDTQYF. The CDR3 nucleotides read TGTGCCAGCGGTTCGAGCGCGGGCACAGATACGCAGTATTTT. The chain joins TRBV12-3 or TRBV12-4 to TRBJ2-3; D gene unclear. This CDR3 comprises 14 residues. V dropped 8 bases and J dropped 1 base, with 13 bases sitting between them.

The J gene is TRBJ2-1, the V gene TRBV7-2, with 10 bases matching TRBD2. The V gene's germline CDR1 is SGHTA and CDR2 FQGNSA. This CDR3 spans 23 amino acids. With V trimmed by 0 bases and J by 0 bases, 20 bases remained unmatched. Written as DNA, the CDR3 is TGTGCCAGCAGCTTAGCCGGGGGGCTCGGGCTAGCGGGAGCCTCTTTCTCCTACAATGAGCAGTTCTTC. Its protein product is CASSLAGGLGLAGASFSYNEQFF.

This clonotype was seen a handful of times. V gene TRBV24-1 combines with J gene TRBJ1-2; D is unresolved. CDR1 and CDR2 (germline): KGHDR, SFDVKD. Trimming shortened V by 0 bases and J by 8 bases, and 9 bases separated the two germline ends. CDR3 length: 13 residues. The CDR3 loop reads CATSDLAAQGYTF. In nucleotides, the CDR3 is TGTGCCACCAGTGATTTGGCAGCCCAAGGCTACACCTTC.

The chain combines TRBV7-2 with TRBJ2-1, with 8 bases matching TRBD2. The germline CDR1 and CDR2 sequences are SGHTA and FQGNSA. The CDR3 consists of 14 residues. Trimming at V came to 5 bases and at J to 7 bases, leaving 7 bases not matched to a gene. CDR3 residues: CASSPGGPLNEQFF. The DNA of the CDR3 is TGTGCCAGCAGCCCGGGAGGGCCGTTGAATGAGCAGTTCTTC.

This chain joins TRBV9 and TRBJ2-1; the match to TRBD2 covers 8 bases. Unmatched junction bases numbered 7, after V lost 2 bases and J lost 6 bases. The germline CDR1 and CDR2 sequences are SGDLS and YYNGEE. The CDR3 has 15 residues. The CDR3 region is CASSVRLASLNEQFF. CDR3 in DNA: TGTGCCAGCAGCGTTCGACTAGCGTCACTCAATGAGCAGTTCTTC.

CDR3 DNA: TGTGCCAGCAGCGTAGGACTAGCCCTACCCTACGAGCAGTACTTC. Its translation is CASSVGLALPYEQYF. This chain joins TRBV5-5 and TRBJ2-4; TRBD2 aligns across 8 bases. TRBJ2-7 matches the DNA end more closely, so the J call is doubtful. The CDR3 covers 15 residues. The V gene's germline CDR1 is SGHKS and CDR2 YYEKEE (reference sequence).

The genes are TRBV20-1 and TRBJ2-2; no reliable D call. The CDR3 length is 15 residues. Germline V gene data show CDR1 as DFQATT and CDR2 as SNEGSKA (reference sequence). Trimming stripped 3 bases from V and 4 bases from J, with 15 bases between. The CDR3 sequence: CSASRSSGRTGELFF. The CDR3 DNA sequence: TGCAGTGCTAGCCGCAGTAGTGGTCGCACCGGGGAGCTGTTTTTT.

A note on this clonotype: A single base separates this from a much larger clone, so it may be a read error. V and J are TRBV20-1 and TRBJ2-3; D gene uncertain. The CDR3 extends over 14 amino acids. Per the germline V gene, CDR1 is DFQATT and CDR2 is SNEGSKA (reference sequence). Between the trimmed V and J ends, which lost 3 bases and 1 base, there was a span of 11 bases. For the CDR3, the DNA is TGCAGTGCTAGGGGCTTAGTCGGCACAGATACGCAGTATTTT. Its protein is CSARGLVGTDTQYF.

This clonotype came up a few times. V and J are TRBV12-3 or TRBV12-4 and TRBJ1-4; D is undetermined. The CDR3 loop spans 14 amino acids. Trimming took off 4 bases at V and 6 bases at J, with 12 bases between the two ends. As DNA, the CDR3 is TGTGCCAGCAGTTGGGGAATTGGCCATGAAAAACTGTTTTTT. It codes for CASSWGIGHEKLFF.

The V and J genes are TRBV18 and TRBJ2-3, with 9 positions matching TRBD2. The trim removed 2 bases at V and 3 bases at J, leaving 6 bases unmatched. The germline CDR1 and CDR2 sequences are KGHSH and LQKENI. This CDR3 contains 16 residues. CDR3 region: CASSPGGLATTDTQYF. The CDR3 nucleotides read TGTGCCAGCTCACCAGGGGGACTAGCAACGACAGATACGCAGTATTTT.

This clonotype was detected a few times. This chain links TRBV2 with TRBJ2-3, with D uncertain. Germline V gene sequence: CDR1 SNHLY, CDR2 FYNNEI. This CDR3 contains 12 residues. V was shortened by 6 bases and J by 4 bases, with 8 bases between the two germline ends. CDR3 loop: CASRTTSDTQYF. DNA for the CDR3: TGTGCCAGCAGGACAACGTCAGATACGCAGTATTTT.

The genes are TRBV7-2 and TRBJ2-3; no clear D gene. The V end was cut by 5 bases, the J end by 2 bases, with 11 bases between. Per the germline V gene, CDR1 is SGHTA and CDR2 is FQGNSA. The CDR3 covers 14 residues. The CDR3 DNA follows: TGTGCCAGCAGCCCTTGGGCCAACACAGATACGCAGTATTTT. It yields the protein CASSPWANTDTQYF.

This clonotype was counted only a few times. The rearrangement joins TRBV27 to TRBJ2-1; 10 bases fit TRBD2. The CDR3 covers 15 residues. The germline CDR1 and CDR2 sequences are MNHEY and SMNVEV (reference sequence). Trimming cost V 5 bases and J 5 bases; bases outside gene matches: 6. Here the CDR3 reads CASSPLAGADNEQFF. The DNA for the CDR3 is TGTGCCAGCAGTCCCCTAGCGGGAGCGGACAATGAGCAGTTCTTC.

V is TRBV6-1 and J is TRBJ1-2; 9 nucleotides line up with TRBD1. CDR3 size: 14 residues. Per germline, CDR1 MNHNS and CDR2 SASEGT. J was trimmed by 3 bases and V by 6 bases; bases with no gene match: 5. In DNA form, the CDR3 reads TGTGCCAGCAGGGATACAGGGGGCGACTATGGCTACACCTTC. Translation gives CASRDTGGDYGYTF.

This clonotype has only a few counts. This chain's CDR3 is CASSARLAGGISTDTQYF. The CDR3 DNA reads TGCGCCAGCAGCGCCCGACTAGCGGGGGGAATAAGCACAGATACGCAGTATTTT. The chain combines TRBV5-1 with TRBJ2-3; 13 bases are a match to TRBD2. The V segment lost 4 bases and the J segment 0 bases; nucleotides outside the gene matches: 8. The CDR3 is 18 residues long. CDR1 and CDR2 (germline): SGHRS, YFSETQ.

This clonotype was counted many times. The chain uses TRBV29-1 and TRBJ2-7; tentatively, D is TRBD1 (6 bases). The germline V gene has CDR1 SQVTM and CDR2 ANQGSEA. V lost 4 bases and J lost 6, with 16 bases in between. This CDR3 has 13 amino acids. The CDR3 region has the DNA TGCAGCGTTGCACAACGACAGGCAGGCGAGCAGTACTTC. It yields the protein CSVAQRQAGEQYF.

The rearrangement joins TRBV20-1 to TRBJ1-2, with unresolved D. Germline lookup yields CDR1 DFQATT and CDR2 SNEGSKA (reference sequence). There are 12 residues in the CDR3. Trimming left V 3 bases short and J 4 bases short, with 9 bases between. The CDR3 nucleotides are TGCAGTGCTAGCGGAGGAGGCTATGGCTACACCTTC. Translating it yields CSASGGGYGYTF.

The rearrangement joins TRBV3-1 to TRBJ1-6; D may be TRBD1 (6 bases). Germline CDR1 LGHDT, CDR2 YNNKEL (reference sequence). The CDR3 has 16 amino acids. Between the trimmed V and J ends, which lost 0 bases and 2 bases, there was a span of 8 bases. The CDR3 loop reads CASSQEGGTYNSPLHF. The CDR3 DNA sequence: TGTGCCAGCAGCCAAGAAGGGGGAACCTATAATTCACCCCTCCACTTT.

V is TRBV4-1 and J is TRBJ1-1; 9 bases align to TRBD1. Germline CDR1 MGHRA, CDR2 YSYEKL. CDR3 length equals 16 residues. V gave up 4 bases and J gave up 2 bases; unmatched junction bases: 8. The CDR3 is CASSREDRGFNTEAFF. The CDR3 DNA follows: TGCGCCAGCAGCCGAGAAGACAGGGGGTTTAACACTGAAGCTTTCTTT.

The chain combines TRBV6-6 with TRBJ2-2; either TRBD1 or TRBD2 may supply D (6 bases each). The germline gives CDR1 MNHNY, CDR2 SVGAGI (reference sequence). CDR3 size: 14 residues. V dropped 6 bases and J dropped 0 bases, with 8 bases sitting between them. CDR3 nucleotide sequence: TGTGCCAGCAGGGGGGGCACGAACACCGGGGAGCTGTTTTTT. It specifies CASRGGTNTGELFF.

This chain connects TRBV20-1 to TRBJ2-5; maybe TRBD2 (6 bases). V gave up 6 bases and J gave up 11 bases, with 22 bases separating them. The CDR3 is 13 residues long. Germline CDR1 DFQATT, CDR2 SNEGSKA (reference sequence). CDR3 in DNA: TGCAGTGCCCTCGACTTGGGAGGATGGGAGCAGTACTTC. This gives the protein CSALDLGGWEQYF.